Listed below are T cell receptor beta chains from one sample, sequenced in a study of identical twins. TCRdb itself ran the 5' RACE reads through MiXCR, one entry per CDR3 protein. Of hundreds of thousands of distinct CDR3 sequences listed, roughly 9.4% are singletons. The sequenced sample was memory (CD45RO+) T cells sorted from blood. The origin of the receptors is a woman aged 18 to 35 in good health. Both conserved end residues are part of each CDR3. D genes are given only for firm matches. Only part of the rows carry a size: once, few, many, or a class if the clone is expanded.

abundance	v_gene	d_gene	j_gene	CDR3nt	CDR3aa
.	TRBV27	.	TRBJ2-5	TGTGCCAGCAGTTTATCGATTGGGGTTGGAGAGACCCAGTACTTC	CASSLSIGVGETQYF
few	TRBV9	.	TRBJ2-2	TGTGCCAGCAGCGTACGACAGGACCCCGGGGAGCTGTTTTTT	CASSVRQDPGELFF
many	TRBV20-1	TRBD1	TRBJ1-2	TGCAGTGCTAGAGATCGACAGGGGGCCATAAACTATGGCTACACCTTC	CSARDRQGAINYGYTF
many	TRBV5-5	.	TRBJ1-1	TGTGCCAGCAGCTTGGTGCGGAACCTGAACACTGAAGCTTTCTTT	CASSLVRNLNTEAFF
.	TRBV25-1	TRBD1	TRBJ2-6	TGTGCCAGCAGTGGTTTCCCTGGACAGGGCGGATTTGGGGCCAACGTCCTGACTTTC	CASSGFPGQGGFGANVLTF
few	TRBV2	.	TRBJ1-4	TGTGCCAGCAGTGGGGAAAAACTGTTTTTT	CASSGEKLFF
many	TRBV5-1	.	TRBJ1-6	TGCGCCAGCAGCTTGGCCTCCGTCCTAGATAATTCACCCCTCCACTTT	CASSLASVLDNSPLHF
many	TRBV20-1	TRBD2	TRBJ2-2	TGCAGTGCTTTGCGCCGCGGCGGGAGGACCGGGGAGCTGTTTTTT	CSALRRGGRTGELFF
.	TRBV11-3	.	TRBJ1-1	TGTGCCAGCAGCTTAGTGGGCCGCTCGAACACTGAAGCTTTCTTT	CASSLVGRSNTEAFF
few	TRBV9	.	TRBJ2-4	TGTGCCAGCAGCGTATCCCAGTGGGACGACATTCAGTACTTC	CASSVSQWDDIQYF
.	TRBV10-3	TRBD1	TRBJ1-5	TGTGCCATCAGTATCAGGGGGCTGGGACAGCCCCAGCATTTT	CAISIRGLGQPQHF
.	TRBV10-3	.	TRBJ1-2	TGTGCCATCGGTGGGGGGGACCTTGATGGCTACACCTTC	CAIGGGDLDGYTF
many	TRBV5-1	.	TRBJ1-1	TGCGCCAGCACTATATCAGGCGCAGGGTTGAACACTGAAGCTTTCTTT	CASTISGAGLNTEAFF
.	TRBV19	.	TRBJ2-2	TGTGCCAGTAGTCCCCACGCCAAGGGCGGGGAGCTGTTTTTT	CASSPHAKGGELFF
.	TRBV4-2	.	TRBJ2-1	TGTGCCAGCAGCCAAGACCCAGGGCCGCTCGAGCAGTTCTTC	CASSQDPGPLEQFF
many	TRBV20-1	.	TRBJ2-7	TGCAGTGCTAGAGATCTCAGGGGGGAAAGGAACTCCTACGAGCAGTACTTC	CSARDLRGERNSYEQYF
few	TRBV5-1	.	TRBJ2-5	TGCGCCAGCAGCTTTGACGTACAGATAGGGGAGACCCAGTACTTC	CASSFDVQIGETQYF
.	TRBV20-1	TRBD2	TRBJ2-7	TGCAGTGCTAGAGGGGTTAGCGGGAGGGATTCCTACGAGCAGTACTTC	CSARGVSGRDSYEQYF
.	TRBV12-3/TRBV12-4	.	TRBJ1-1	TGTGCCAGCAGCTCGCCCGAGACCGATAACACTGAAGCTTTCTTT	CASSSPETDNTEAFF
many	TRBV10-2	.	TRBJ2-7	TGCGCCAGCAGTCCAAGACAGGGAGGAAAGAGCGAGCAGTACTTC	CASSPRQGGKSEQYF
.	TRBV20-1	TRBD1	TRBJ2-2	TGCAGTGCCCGGGGACAGGGGGCGCTGAACACCGGGGAGCTGTTTTTT	CSARGQGALNTGELFF
few	TRBV2	TRBD1	TRBJ1-1	TGTGCCAGCAGTGAACACTCCGGGACAGGGAATACTGAAGCTTTCTTT	CASSEHSGTGNTEAFF
few	TRBV20-1	TRBD2	TRBJ2-3	TGCAGTGCTTTCCCCTTAGCGGGGGGGCGATATACGCAGTATTTT	CSAFPLAGGRYTQYF
.	TRBV20-1	.	TRBJ1-1	TGCAGTGCTAGTCCCGCAGAGCCAGAGAGTACTGAAGCTTTCTTT	CSASPAEPESTEAFF
few	TRBV6-5	.	TRBJ1-1	TGTGCCAGCAGTTACTCGATCCCGGGGAACACTGAAGCTTTCTTT	CASSYSIPGNTEAFF
few	TRBV11-2	TRBD2	TRBJ2-1	TGTGCCAGCAGCTTAGGTTGGGGACTAGCGGGGGACAATGAGCAGTTCTTC	CASSLGWGLAGDNEQFF
few	TRBV3-1	.	TRBJ1-5	TGTGCCAGCAGCCAAGTCAACAGCAATCAGCCCCAGCATTTT	CASSQVNSNQPQHF
few	TRBV21-1	.	TRBJ2-1	TGTGCCAGCAGCAAAGGGGGGGTTTATTGGAGGAGCTCCTACAATGAGCAGTTCTTC	CASSKGGVYWRSSYNEQFF
.	TRBV11-3	TRBD2	TRBJ2-1	TGTGCCAGCAGCACCCGACTAGCGGACAATGAGCAGTTCTTC	CASSTRLADNEQFF
few	TRBV21-1	.	TRBJ2-7	TGTGCCAGCAGCAAAGAAAGAGACCCTCGGTCCTACGAGCAGTACTTC	CASSKERDPRSYEQYF
few	TRBV11-2	TRBD2	TRBJ2-1	TGTGCCAGCAGCTTAACCGGGCTAGCGGGCTTCAATGAGCAGTTCTTC	CASSLTGLAGFNEQFF
many	TRBV4-3	TRBD2	TRBJ2-1	TGCGCCAGCAGCCCTAGCGGGAGGGCCGTTGAGCAGTTCTTC	CASSPSGRAVEQFF
few	TRBV3-1	.	TRBJ2-1	TGTGCCAGCAGTAGGGCCGGCGCGGGCGCCTACAATGAGCAGTTCTTC	CASSRAGAGAYNEQFF
.	TRBV7-2	.	TRBJ1-3	TGTGCCAGCAGCACTATGGACAGCTCTGGAAACACCATATATTTT	CASSTMDSSGNTIYF
many	TRBV20-1	TRBD1	TRBJ1-2	TGCAGTGCTAGAATCGACAGGGATTATGGCTACACCTTC	CSARIDRDYGYTF
few	TRBV7-2	TRBD2	TRBJ2-7	TGTGCCAGCAGCCCTCTAGCGGGCAAATACGAGCAGTACTTC	CASSPLAGKYEQYF
many	TRBV12-3/TRBV12-4	.	TRBJ1-5	TGTGCCAGCAGTTTTAACACCTATAGCAATCAGCCCCAGCATTTT	CASSFNTYSNQPQHF
few	TRBV4-3	TRBD2	TRBJ2-1	TGCGCCAGCAGCCAAGTTACTAGCGGGAGTTACAATGAGCAGTTCTTC	CASSQVTSGSYNEQFF
.	TRBV11-3	TRBD2	TRBJ2-7	TGTGCCAGCAGCCCCGGGACTAGTGCCTACGAGCAGTACTTC	CASSPGTSAYEQYF
.	TRBV6-5	TRBD2	TRBJ2-4	TGTGCCAGCAGATACGCCGGGGGGGACAAAAACATTCAGTACTTC	CASRYAGGDKNIQYF
few	TRBV27	.	TRBJ2-7	TGTGCCAGCAGTTCGGACAGTAGGGGGGAGCAGTACTTC	CASSSDSRGEQYF
few	TRBV10-2	.	TRBJ2-1	TGCGCCAGCACCCACGGGAATGAGCAGTTCTTC	CASTHGNEQFF
.	TRBV30	.	TRBJ2-3	TGTGCCTGGAAGAGAGCCGGGAGATTGTCCACAGATACGCAGTATTTT	CAWKRAGRLSTDTQYF
.	TRBV5-1	.	TRBJ2-3	TGCGCCAGCAGCTTCGACAGGCTGGGCTCCACAGATACGCAGTATTTT	CASSFDRLGSTDTQYF
few	TRBV6-2/TRBV6-3	TRBD2	TRBJ2-6	TGTGCCAGCAGTTATGTCCCCCTAGCGGGAGAGTCTGGGGCCAACGTCCTGACTTTC	CASSYVPLAGESGANVLTF
few	TRBV12-3/TRBV12-4	TRBD2	TRBJ2-7	TGTGCCAGCAGTTACGGGACTAGATCCTACGAGCAGTACTTC	CASSYGTRSYEQYF
many	TRBV12-3/TRBV12-4	.	TRBJ2-1	TGTGCCAGCAGTTCCCGCTGGAATGAGCAGTTCTTC	CASSSRWNEQFF
few	TRBV10-2	.	TRBJ1-2	TGCGCCAGCAGTAAGGACTCAACAGGGCGGGGCTACACCTTC	CASSKDSTGRGYTF
.	TRBV20-1	.	TRBJ1-3	TGCAGTGCTAGGAAGGACATGCCTGGAAACACCATATATTTT	CSARKDMPGNTIYF
many	TRBV4-1	.	TRBJ2-1	TGCGCCAGCAGCCAAGTGGACCTAATCTCCTACAATGAGCAGTTCTTC	CASSQVDLISYNEQFF
few	TRBV20-1	TRBD1	TRBJ2-3	TGCAGTGCTAGAGATTTGGCTTGGGGACAGGGGGCAGGAGATACGCAGTATTTT	CSARDLAWGQGAGDTQYF
.	TRBV20-1	.	TRBJ2-4	TGCAGTGCTACTATACTAGCCAAAAACATTCAGTACTTC	CSATILAKNIQYF
many	TRBV5-1	.	TRBJ2-1	TGCGCCAGCACGGTCGGGACCTACAATGAGCAGTTCTTC	CASTVGTYNEQFF
.	TRBV20-1	.	TRBJ2-5	TGCAGTGCTAGAGACCAACTCCGGGACCAAGAGACCCAGTACTTC	CSARDQLRDQETQYF
.	TRBV28	.	TRBJ2-7	TGTGCCAGCAGCCCCGGGCGCTTCGGGGGCGGATACTCCTACGAGCAGTACTTC	CASSPGRFGGGYSYEQYF
few	TRBV7-2	TRBD2	TRBJ2-3	TGTGCCAGCAGCTTAGTACTAGCGGGAGCAGATACGCAGTATTTT	CASSLVLAGADTQYF
few	TRBV20-1	.	TRBJ1-6	TGCAGTGCTAGAGTGGGGTTTTCACCCCTCCACTTT	CSARVGFSPLHF
.	TRBV15	.	TRBJ1-2	TGTGCCACCAGCACCGGGACAAGCTATGGCTACACCTTC	CATSTGTSYGYTF
.	TRBV5-1	.	TRBJ2-3	TGCGCCAGCAGCTTGGCCAGGTCGAGCACAGATACGCAGTATTTT	CASSLARSSTDTQYF